This record looks at one T cell receptor beta chain sequence and its context. Its antigen is as yet unknown. The data originate from a study of early T cells in non-severe SARS-CoV-2 infection. Turning to the study itself: Bulk RNA taken from unsorted whole blood was sequenced, leaving chains unpaired. Study conclusions and caveats: The matching step, a VDJdb search, favored anti-spike CD8 responses and missed private and CD4 specificities.

Germline CDR1 and CDR2: SGHTA and FQGTGA. The CDR3 sequence is 12 residues long. V gave up 8 bases and J gave up 1 base, with 8 bases separating them. In the library, individual cDNA molecules carried attached unique molecular identifiers. TCRdb reprocessed the 5' RACE reads via MiXCR and lists one record per CDR3 protein. The repertoire holds roughly 43,000 distinct CDR3 sequences, with 20% to 25% as singletons. V usage is TRBV7-3 and J usage is TRBJ2-5; the D is unclear. This TCR derives from an adult who was a healthcare worker with PCR-confirmed SARS-CoV-2 infection or an uninfected control (not recorded which). The sample in question was whole blood, obtained at baseline. CDR3 bases: TGTGCCAGCGGACGGAGCCAAGAGACCCAGTACTTC. It codes for CASGRSQETQYF.